This record looks at one TCR beta chain sequence and its context. The data were produced by immunoSEQ multiplex PCR, yet TCRdb's version contains in-frame clones alone and is incomplete. The sample carries about 270,000 clones, approximately 89% recorded once. The data stem from a study of blood T cell repertoires in COVID-19. Membership in each cohort depended on participant-reported clinical history. V gave up 8 bases and J gave up 0 bases, with 17 bases separating them. CDR3 length: 15 residues. From germline, CDR1 is MNHEY and CDR2 SMNVEV (reference sequence). The chain is built from TRBV27 and TRBJ2-7, with D perhaps matching TRBD1 (5 bases). The clonotype was recovered from a young woman who had recovered from COVID-19. The sample taken for sequencing was PBMCs or T cells enriched from blood (not recorded which). This CDR3 reads CASSYGHRGSYEQYF. The CDR3 DNA reads TGTGCCAGCTCCTATGGACACCGTGGCTCCTACGAGCAGTACTTC.